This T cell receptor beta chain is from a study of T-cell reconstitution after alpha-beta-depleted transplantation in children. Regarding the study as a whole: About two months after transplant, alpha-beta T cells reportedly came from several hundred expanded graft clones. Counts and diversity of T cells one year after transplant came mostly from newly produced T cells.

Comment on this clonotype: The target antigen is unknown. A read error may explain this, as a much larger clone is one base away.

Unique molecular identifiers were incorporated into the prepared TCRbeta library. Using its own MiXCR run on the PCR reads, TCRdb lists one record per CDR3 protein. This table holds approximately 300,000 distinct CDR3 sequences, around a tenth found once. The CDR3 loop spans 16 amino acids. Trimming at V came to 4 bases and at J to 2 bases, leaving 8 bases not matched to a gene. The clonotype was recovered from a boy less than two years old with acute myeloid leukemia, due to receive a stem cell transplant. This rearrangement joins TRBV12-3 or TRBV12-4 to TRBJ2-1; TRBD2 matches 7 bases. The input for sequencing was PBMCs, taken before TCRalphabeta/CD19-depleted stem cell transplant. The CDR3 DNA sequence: TGTGCCAGCAGTTGTCCCCCCGGGACTACCTACAATGAGCAGTTCTTC. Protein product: CASSCPPGTTYNEQFF.